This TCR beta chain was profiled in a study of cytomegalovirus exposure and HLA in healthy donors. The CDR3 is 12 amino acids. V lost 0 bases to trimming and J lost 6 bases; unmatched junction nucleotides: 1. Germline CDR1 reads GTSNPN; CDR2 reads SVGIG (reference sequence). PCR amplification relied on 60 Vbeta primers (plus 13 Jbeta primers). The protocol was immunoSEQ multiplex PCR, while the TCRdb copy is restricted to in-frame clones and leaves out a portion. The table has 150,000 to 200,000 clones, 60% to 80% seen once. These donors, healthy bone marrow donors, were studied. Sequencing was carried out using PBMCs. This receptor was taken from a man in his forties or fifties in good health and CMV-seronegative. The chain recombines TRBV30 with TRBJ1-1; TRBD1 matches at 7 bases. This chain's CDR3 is CAWSVQGSEAFF. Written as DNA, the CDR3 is TGTGCCTGGAGTGTACAGGGGTCTGAAGCTTTCTTT. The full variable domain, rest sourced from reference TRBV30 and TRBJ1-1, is SQTIHQWPATLVQPVGSPLSLECTVEGTSNPNLYWYRQAAGRGLQLLFYSVGIGQISSEVPQNLSASRPQDRQFILSSKKLLLSDSGFYLCAWSVQGSEAFFGQGTRLTVV.